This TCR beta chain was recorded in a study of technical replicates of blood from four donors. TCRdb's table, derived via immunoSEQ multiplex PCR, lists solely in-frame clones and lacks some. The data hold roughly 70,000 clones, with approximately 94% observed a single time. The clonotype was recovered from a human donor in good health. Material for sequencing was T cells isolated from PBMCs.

CDR3 sequence (DNA): TGCGCCAGCAGCCAAGGCTCTGGGACTAGGGAGACCCAGTACTTC. Its translation: CASSQGSGTRETQYF. This chain connects TRBV4-1 to TRBJ2-5, with TRBD2 matching 8 bases. Germline trimming cut 1 base from V and 5 bases from J; bases unmatched to any gene: 6. CDR1 and CDR2 (germline): MGHRA, YSYEKL. This CDR3 is 15 amino acids long.